A selection of T cell receptor beta chains follows, all from one sample in a study of T cell responses to AZD1222 COVID-19 vaccine. Clones were sequenced by immunoSEQ multiplex PCR, and TCRdb holds only the in-frame ones, with some missing. The sample lists almost 95,000 clones; 85% were seen once. The starting material was peripheral blood, obtained 28 days after the second AZD1222 dose. The receptors stem from an adult who received the AZD1222 COVID-19 vaccine. Each CDR3 is given with its conserved first and last residue. The D gene is left open where the match is weak. Size values are once, few and many counts, or a class for expanded clones, and some rows have none.

D	V	size	J	DNA	CDR3
-	TRBV24-1	-	TRBJ2-3	TGTGCCACCAGTGTCGTGGGGTATACGCAGTATTTT	CATSVVGYTQYF
-	TRBV18	-	TRBJ2-6	TGTGCCAGCTCACCCCCGGGTTTCTCTGGGGCCAACGTCCTGACTTTC	CASSPPGFSGANVLTF
-	TRBV5-1	-	TRBJ1-4	TGCGCCAGCAGCTCCAGGGAGACTGAAAAACTGTTTTTT	CASSSRETEKLFF
-	TRBV21-1	-	TRBJ1-3	TGTGCCAGCAGCAAAAAAGGGTCTGGAAACACCATATATTTT	CASSKKGSGNTIYF
TRBD1	TRBV6-5	-	TRBJ2-7	TGTGCCAGCAGTTTCCCCGGACAGGGGGCCAACGAGCAGTACTTC	CASSFPGQGANEQYF
TRBD1	TRBV5-4	-	TRBJ1-2	TGTGCCAGCAGCTGGACAGGGGGCTCCGGTGGCTACACCTTC	CASSWTGGSGGYTF
-	TRBV7-2	-	TRBJ1-3	TGTGCCAGCAGCGTAGGAGGATCCCTAGACACCATATATTTT	CASSVGGSLDTIYF
-	TRBV28	medium-sized	TRBJ1-3	TGTGCCACTACGCCCCAGGCGATCGTCGGAAACACCATATATTTT	CATTPQAIVGNTIYF
-	TRBV9	-	TRBJ2-5	TGTGCCAGCAGCGTAGTCGGACAGCTGGAAGAGACCCAGTACTTC	CASSVVGQLEETQYF
-	TRBV11-2	-	TRBJ1-1	TGTGCCAGCAGCTTAGCAGGGGTCACTGAAGCTTTCTTT	CASSLAGVTEAFF
-	TRBV9	-	TRBJ2-2	TGTGCCAGCAGCGTAAAGTGGGGGAACACCGGGGAGCTGTTTTTT	CASSVKWGNTGELFF
TRBD1	TRBV2	few	TRBJ1-6	TGTGCCAGCAAATCGTCAGGGGGAGAATCACCCCTCCACTTT	CASKSSGGESPLHF
-	TRBV19	-	TRBJ1-2	TGTGCCAGTTCAGGAGACCTCTATGGCTACACCTTC	CASSGDLYGYTF
-	TRBV18	once	TRBJ2-7	TGTGCCAGCTCACCACCTGGGGGAAGATTTTCCTACGAGCAGTACTTC	CASSPPGGRFSYEQYF
-	TRBV14	-	TRBJ1-4	TGTGCCAGCAGCCAACCTGCTGAAAAACTGTTTTTT	CASSQPAEKLFF
-	TRBV6-2/TRBV6-3	-	TRBJ2-7	TGTGCCAGCAGCGTCGGCGGAAACTCCTACGAGCAGTACTTC	CASSVGGNSYEQYF
-	TRBV27	-	TRBJ2-7	TGTGCCAGCAGCGGGAGTATATTCTACGAGCAGTACTTC	CASSGSIFYEQYF
-	TRBV27	-	TRBJ2-1	TGTGCCAGCAGTCGCGGGGACTGGGCCTACAATGAGCAGTTCTTC	CASSRGDWAYNEQFF
-	TRBV27	-	TRBJ2-2	TGTGCCAGCACCGGGGCAGGGGTCACCGGGGAGCTGTTTTTT	CASTGAGVTGELFF
TRBD1	TRBV30	-	TRBJ1-2	TGTGCCTGGAGTGGGGCAGGGGGCTCGTATGGCTACACCTTC	CAWSGAGGSYGYTF